This T cell receptor (beta chain) originates from a study of shared clonotypes between healthy human individuals. Study-wide findings and caveats: Some naive CD4 clonotypes, 4.5% to 5.5%, turned up in common across a handful of donors.

The repertoire was sequenced with immunoSEQ multiplex PCR; TCRdb's copy has only in-frame clones and lacks some. Found here are some 2,000,000 clones, approximately 94% of them singletons; the top ten hold about 1.1%. The naive CD8 fraction comprised CD45RO-negative cells positively selected for CCR7 and excluded terminally differentiated effector memory CD45RA+ cells. Concerning this clone: The antigen is unknown.

The sequencing input was naive CD8+ T cells sorted from blood. The receptor was isolated from a man aged 18 to 29 in good health.

The chain's CDR3 is CASRETGDEKLFF. The CDR3 region has the DNA TGTGCCAGCAGAGAGACAGGCGATGAAAAACTGTTTTTT. This chain links TRBV6-5 with TRBJ1-4, with D tentatively TRBD1 (6 bases). The CDR3 is 13 amino acids. V was cut by 6 bases and J by 6 bases, with 11 bases left in between. Germline CDR1 and CDR2: MNHEY and SVGAGI.